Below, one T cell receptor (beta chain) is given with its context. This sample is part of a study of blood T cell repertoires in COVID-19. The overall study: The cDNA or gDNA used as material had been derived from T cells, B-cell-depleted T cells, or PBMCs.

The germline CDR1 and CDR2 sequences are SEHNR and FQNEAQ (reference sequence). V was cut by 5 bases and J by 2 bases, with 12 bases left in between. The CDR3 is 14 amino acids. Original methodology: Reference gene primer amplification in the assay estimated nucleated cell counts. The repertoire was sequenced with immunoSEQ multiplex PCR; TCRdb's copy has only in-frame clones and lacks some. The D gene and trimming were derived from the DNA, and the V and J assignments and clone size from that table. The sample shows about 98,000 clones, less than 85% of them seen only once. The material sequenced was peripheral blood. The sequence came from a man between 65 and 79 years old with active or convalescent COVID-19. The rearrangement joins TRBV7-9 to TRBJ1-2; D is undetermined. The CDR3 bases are TGTGCCAGCAGCGTACTCGAGGCCAACTATGGCTACACCTTC. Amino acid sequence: CASSVLEANYGYTF.